This T cell receptor (beta chain) came from a study of cytomegalovirus exposure and HLA in healthy donors. Findings of the study overall: The likely origin of a cluster of highly shared sequence variants was a sequencing artifact. Prior analysis indicated that the majority of TCR beta V segments exhibited productivity approximately 90% or approximately 30% of the time.

A multiplex PCR was run with 60 Vbeta primers and 13 Jbeta primers. Clones were read by immunoSEQ multiplex PCR, and TCRdb kept only the in-frame ones, dropping some. The table lists hundreds of thousands of clones, about 85% of them singletons. Looked up from germline, CDR1 is LNHDA and CDR2 is SQIVND (reference sequence). Trimming cost V 5 bases and J 8 bases; bases outside gene matches: 7. This CDR3 comprises 15 residues. A note on this clone: The target antigen is unknown.

The chain links TRBV19 to TRBJ1-4, with 11 bases lining up with TRBD1. This sequence was found in a girl aged 2-10 years in good health and CMV-seronegative. The specimen was PBMCs. Written as DNA, the CDR3 is TGTGCCAGTAGTCTTGCCCGGACAGGGGGCGAAAAACTGTTTTTT. Its translation: CASSLARTGGEKLFF.